The clone carrying this TCR beta chain has a count of ten or more. This specimen belongs to a study of tumor and adjacent non-tumor tissue in lung cancer. RNA was extracted from bulk tissue without any cell sorting. More than 3 cm separated this lung sample from the edge of the tumor. J gave up 5 bases and V 3 bases, and 10 bases lay outside the gene matches. The CDR3 is 16 residues long. The germline V gene has CDR1 SGHNT and CDR2 YYREEE (reference sequence). The library came from three nested PCR rounds adapted from ARM-PCR protocols. Using its own MiXCR run on the multiplex PCR reads, TCRdb lists one record per CDR3 protein. The sample gives 50,000 or so distinct CDR3 sequences, just under 75% of which show up once; around 25% is in the top ten.

V gene TRBV5-4 combines with J gene TRBJ2-5, with 10 bases lining up with TRBD1. The sample was distant non-tumor lung tissue. The clonotype was recovered from a woman aged 55-69 years with non-small cell lung cancer. The CDR3 DNA sequence: TGTGCCAGCAGCTCTAACCGGGACAGGGGTTGGGAGACCCAGTACTTC. It specifies CASSSNRDRGWETQYF.